The 29 T cell receptor beta chains below were found in one sample sequenced in a study of OX40 agonist ivuxolimab in advanced cancers. Clones were sequenced by immunoSEQ multiplex PCR, and TCRdb holds only the in-frame ones, with some missing. This table has 55,000 to 95,000 clones, 70% to 90% appearing once. The material sequenced was CD4+ or CD8+ T cells sorted from blood, taken in a trial of the OX40 agonist ivuxolimab. The source is an adult with an advanced solid tumor such as melanoma, head and neck, liver or kidney cancer.

The gene calls are TRBV7-6 and TRBJ2-1; maybe TRBD1 (6 bases). In germline, CDR1 is SGHVS, CDR2 FNYEAQ. CDR3 length: 16 residues. Trimming cost V 6 bases and J 9 bases, with 24 bases left between them. The CDR3 DNA sequence: TGTGCCAGCAGACCATCCGACAGGCCAAACACAGGTGAGCAGTTCTTC. Its translation is CASRPSDRPNTGEQFF.

This clone was observed once. Germline is not matched at one junction end, which may reflect a read error. The chain joins TRBV10-3 to TRBJ1-2; D is unclear. The CDR3 totals 11 residues. CDR1 and CDR2 from the germline V gene are ENHRY and SYGVKD. In nucleotides, the CDR3 is TGTGCCATCAGTGAGCAGACGGTTTTGGACTTC. This gives the protein CAISEQTVLDF.

V is TRBV30 and J is TRBJ2-7; D remains ambiguous. This CDR3 is built from 15 residues. From germline, CDR1 is GTSNPN and CDR2 SVGIG (reference sequence). Trimming stripped 0 bases from V and 1 base from J, with 13 bases between. The CDR3 loop reads CAWSVTWANSYEQYF. The CDR3, as DNA: TGTGCCTGGAGTGTAACATGGGCCAATTCCTACGAGCAGTACTTC.

The chain is built from TRBV5-1 and TRBJ1-1; D gene unclear. The CDR3 totals 14 residues. Trimming left V 0 bases short and J 2 bases short, with 8 bases between. Per germline, CDR1 SGHRS and CDR2 YFSETQ. The CDR3 sequence is CASSLASQNTEAFF. CDR3 in DNA: TGCGCCAGCAGCTTGGCGTCCCAAAACACTGAAGCTTTCTTT.

The chain couples TRBV11-3 to TRBJ1-1, with D perhaps TRBD1 (5 bases). CDR3 length: 15 residues. Trimming stripped 5 bases from V and 0 bases from J, with 13 bases between. The germline V gene has CDR1 SGHNT and CDR2 YENEEA. The CDR3 sequence: CASSLGGDLNTEAFF. CDR3 DNA: TGTGCCAGCAGCCTGGGCGGGGACTTGAACACTGAAGCTTTCTTT.

The chain carries TRBV19 and TRBJ2-5; 9 nucleotides line up with TRBD2. CDR3 length: 19 residues. Looked up from germline, CDR1 is LNHDA and CDR2 is SQIVND (reference sequence). The junction had 14 bases not matched to a gene; V was cut back by 2 bases and J by 1 base. The CDR3 nucleotides are TGTGCCAGTAGTATACAAGTAGGGAGTAGCGGGGGCCCCCAAGAGACCCAGTACTTC. Translated: CASSIQVGSSGGPQETQYF.

The chain combines TRBV10-1 with TRBJ2-1; 7 positions agree with TRBD2. The J segment lost 12 bases and the V segment lost 4 bases, leaving 12 bases of the junction unmatched. This CDR3 contains 14 residues. Germline V gene lookup returns CDR1 WNHNN and CDR2 SYGVQD (reference sequence). The chain's CDR3 is CASSVQRGGLGQFF. The DNA for the CDR3 is TGCGCCAGCAGTGTCCAACGGGGAGGGTTGGGGCAGTTCTTC.

This chain links TRBV2 with TRBJ2-5, with 12 bases matching TRBD2. From germline, CDR1 is SNHLY and CDR2 FYNNEI. This CDR3 is built from 14 residues. Trimming took 8 bases from V and 9 from J; bases not matched to a gene: 10. This chain's CDR3 is CASEGLAGLRAQYF. For the CDR3, the DNA is TGTGCCAGCGAAGGACTAGCGGGGCTGAGGGCCCAGTACTTC.

The chain combines TRBV27 with TRBJ2-6, with 10 bases aligning to TRBD1. From germline, CDR1 is MNHEY and CDR2 SMNVEV (reference sequence). The CDR3 runs 17 residues. The V segment lost 3 bases and the J segment 2 bases; nucleotides outside the gene matches: 4. Here the CDR3 DNA reads TGTGCCAGCAGTTTCGACAGGGGGCAGGCTGGGGCCAACGTCCTGACTTTC. Its protein product is CASSFDRGQAGANVLTF.

This chain uses TRBV7-8 with TRBJ2-2; no reliable D call. The ends were cut back, 6 bases at V and 0 bases at J, with 11 bases in the middle. The CDR3 is 15 amino acids. Per the germline V gene, CDR1 is SGHVS and CDR2 is FQNEAQ. As DNA, the CDR3 is TGTGCCAGCAGAAAAGAGGCGGCGAACACCGGGGAGCTGTTTTTT. Translated: CASRKEAANTGELFF.

The chain carries TRBV2 and TRBJ2-7; 7 bases are shared with TRBD2. Trimming took 10 bases from V and 3 from J; bases not matched to a gene: 9. This CDR3 region has 13 residues. The germline V gene has CDR1 SNHLY and CDR2 FYNNEI. The CDR3 sequence: CATRSGTIYEQYF. Here the CDR3 DNA reads TGTGCCACCCGGAGCGGGACCATCTACGAGCAGTACTTC.

The chain has TRBV19 and TRBJ2-6; D is tentatively TRBD1 or TRBD2 (5 bases each). Trimming stripped 7 bases from V and 4 bases from J, with 23 bases between. The CDR3 has 18 amino acids. Germline loops: CDR1 LNHDA, CDR2 SQIVND (reference sequence). CDR3 DNA: TGTGCCAGTACCCGAGCCTGGGACGGAGCTAGGGGGGCCAACGTCCTGACTTTC. It specifies CASTRAWDGARGANVLTF. Based on the CDR3 plus reference TRBV19 and TRBJ2-6, the full variable domain is DGGITQSPKYLFRKEGQNVTLSCEQNLNHDAMYWYRQDPGQGLRLIYYSQIVNDFQKGDIAEGYSVSREKKESFPLTVTSAQKNPTAFYLCASTRAWDGARGANVLTFGAGSRLTVL.

This sequence joins TRBV2 and TRBJ1-2; D gene uncertain. V lost 4 bases and J 4 bases, leaving 10 bases between the germline ends. The CDR3 covers 13 residues. Germline CDR1 is SNHLY and CDR2 is FYNNEI. This CDR3 reads CASSVVQSYGYTF. DNA for the CDR3: TGTGCCAGCAGTGTCGTACAATCCTATGGCTACACCTTC.

The chain has TRBV7-3 and TRBJ2-3; 16 bases match TRBD2. The CDR3 has 17 amino acids. Germline-derived CDR1 and CDR2 are SGHTA and FQGTGA. With 5 bases clipped from V and 0 bases from J, the junction kept 2 bases outside the gene matches. DNA for the CDR3: TGTGCCAGCAGCCAGGGACTAGCGGGAGGGAGCACAGATACGCAGTATTTT. This translates into CASSQGLAGGSTDTQYF.

The J gene is TRBJ2-6, the V gene TRBV19, with a tentative D call TRBD1 (6 bases). The CDR3 is 18 residues long. Germline CDR1 reads LNHDA; CDR2 reads SQIVND (reference sequence). V dropped 7 bases and J dropped 0 bases, with 19 bases sitting between them. CDR3 coding DNA: TGTGCCAGTAACCACCCCAGACAGGACTTCTCTGGGGCCAACGTCCTGACTTTC. Its protein is CASNHPRQDFSGANVLTF.

The chain links TRBV7-2 to TRBJ2-1, with 9 nucleotides matching TRBD2. V shed 5 bases, J shed 7 bases, and the junction held 18 bases outside the gene matches. The CDR3 contains 18 residues. CDR1 is SGHTA and CDR2 is FQGNSA in the germline V gene. The CDR3 loop is CASSHRIGSGGPLNEQFF. The CDR3 bases are TGTGCCAGCAGCCACCGGATCGGTAGCGGGGGCCCCTTGAATGAGCAGTTCTTC.

Only a few counts were recorded for this clone. V and J are TRBV9 and TRBJ1-1; D remains unclear. The germline V gene has CDR1 SGDLS and CDR2 YYNGEE. The CDR3 sequence is 15 residues long. Trimming stripped 3 bases from V and 2 bases from J, with 14 bases between. CDR3 region: CASSAGLLSNTEAFF. CDR3 bases: TGTGCCAGCAGCGCTGGTCTCCTTTCAAACACTGAAGCTTTCTTT.

The chain is built from TRBV7-6 and TRBJ2-7, with 11 bases fitting TRBD2. V lost 1 base and J lost 3; bases outside the gene matches: 11. The CDR3 is 18 residues long. The germline gives CDR1 SGHVS, CDR2 FNYEAQ. CDR3 region: CASSLEAHQTSGVYEQYF. The CDR3 DNA sequence: TGTGCCAGCAGCTTAGAGGCCCACCAGACTAGCGGGGTCTACGAGCAGTACTTC.

This sequence joins TRBV19 and TRBJ1-6; D unresolved. V was shortened by 5 bases and J by 6 bases, with 8 bases between the two germline ends. The CDR3 extends over 13 amino acids. Per the germline V gene, CDR1 is LNHDA and CDR2 is SQIVND (reference sequence). The CDR3 loop is CASSRTGNSPLHF. CDR3 DNA: TGTGCCAGTAGTCGGACGGGTAATTCACCCCTCCACTTT.

The V and J genes are TRBV5-1 and TRBJ1-3; D not certain. Germline-derived CDR1 and CDR2 are SGHRS and YFSETQ. This CDR3 has 14 residues. The V gene lost 0 bases and the J gene lost 4 bases, with 8 bases spanning the gap. CDR3 nucleotides: TGCGCCAGCAGCTTGGAGGGCGGAGGAAACACCATATATTTT. Encoded protein: CASSLEGGGNTIYF.

The chain links TRBV6-5 to TRBJ1-2; D is ambiguous. The V gene's germline CDR1 is MNHEY and CDR2 SVGAGI. V gave up 10 bases and J gave up 4 bases, with 10 bases separating them. The CDR3 totals 11 residues. The CDR3 loop is CATTDLYGYTF. CDR3 nucleotide sequence: TGTGCCACCACCGACCTCTATGGCTACACCTTC.

The chain has TRBV28 and TRBJ2-3; D may be TRBD2 (7 bases). The CDR3 is 15 amino acids. Trimming took 2 bases from V and 4 from J, leaving 13 bases between them. Germline CDR1 reads MDHEN; CDR2 reads SYDVKM. The CDR3 spells CASSLGGAKPDTQYF. DNA for the CDR3: TGTGCCAGCAGTTTAGGGGGGGCGAAACCAGATACGCAGTATTTT.

Comment on this clone: Compared with germline, one end of the junction differs, possibly owing to a read error. The chain employs TRBV7-7 and TRBJ2-2, with TRBD2 matching 9 bases. The germline V gene encodes CDR1 SSHAT and CDR2 FNYEAQ (reference sequence). CDR3 length: 16 amino acids. CDR3 DNA sequence: TGTGCTAGCAGCCCCGTAGCGGGGGACTACACCGGGGAGCTGTTTTTT. Translated: CASSPVAGDYTGELFF.

The V and J genes are TRBV9 and TRBJ1-3; D is undetermined. Germline CDR1 SGDLS, CDR2 YYNGEE. Trimming removed 2 bases at V and 0 bases at J, with 6 bases between. This CDR3 has 14 amino acids. The CDR3 protein is CASSVEFSGNTIYF. The CDR3, as DNA: TGTGCCAGCAGCGTGGAGTTCTCTGGAAACACCATATATTTT.

This chain links TRBV27 with TRBJ2-5; D call uncertain. V gave up 4 bases and J gave up 4 bases, with 13 bases separating them. The CDR3 spans 14 residues. From germline, CDR1 is MNHEY and CDR2 SMNVEV (reference sequence). CDR3 sequence: CASSSPPRLETQYF. CDR3 coding DNA: TGTGCCAGCAGTTCCCCCCCGCGCCTAGAGACCCAGTACTTC.

CDR3 in amino acids: CASSLGANSYNEQFF. The CDR3, as DNA: TGCGCCAGCAGCTTGGGGGCAAATTCTTACAATGAGCAGTTCTTC. The chain recombines TRBV5-1 with TRBJ2-1; D is unclear. Trimming took 0 bases from V and 4 from J, leaving 11 bases between them. Germline V lookup: CDR1 SGHRS, CDR2 YFSETQ. This CDR3 comprises 15 residues.

The chain carries TRBV27 and TRBJ1-2, with D perhaps matching TRBD1 (5 bases). The CDR3 has 15 residues. CDR1 MNHEY and CDR2 SMNVEV come from the germline V gene (reference sequence). The ends were cut back, 2 bases at V and 8 bases at J, with 18 bases in the middle. The CDR3 loop is CASSLSPPGRRGYTF. The CDR3 nucleotides are TGTGCCAGCAGTTTAAGTCCTCCAGGGAGGAGAGGCTACACCTTC.

Remarks on this clone: One junction end disagrees with the germline gene, perhaps due to a read error. J is TRBJ1-3 and V is TRBV19; D not certain. The germline CDR1 and CDR2 sequences are LNHDA and SQIVND (reference sequence). The CDR3 is 16 amino acids. DNA of the CDR3: TGTGCAAGTAATGGCGGCGGAGCGGCCGAGGGAAACACCATATATTTT. It specifies CASNGGGAAEGNTIYF. Together with reference TRBV19 and TRBJ1-3, the CDR3 gives the full variable domain: DGGITQSPKYLFRKEGQNVTLSCEQNLNHDAMYWYRQDPGQGLRLIYYSQIVNDFQKGDIAEGYSVSREKKESFPLTVTSAQKNPTAFYLCASNGGGAAEGNTIYFGEGSWLTVV.

The chain employs TRBV6-6 and TRBJ1-3; no clear D gene. The V gene lost 2 bases and the J gene lost 0 bases, with 5 bases spanning the gap. Looked up from germline, CDR1 is MNHNY and CDR2 is SVGAGI (reference sequence). The CDR3 is 14 residues long. The CDR3 bases are TGTGCCAGCAGTTACGGGAGCTCTGGAAACACCATATATTTT. Translated: CASSYGSSGNTIYF.